Below are 23 T cell receptor beta chains sequenced from a single sample in a study of regulatory T cells in long-lasting Graves disease. Building the TCR beta libraries relied on iRepertoire HTBI primers, and CDR3 regions underwent Arm-PCR. TCRdb reprocessed the multiplex PCR reads via MiXCR and lists one record per CDR3 protein. The data contain some 370,000 distinct CDR3 sequences, approximately 12% of them singletons. The time point: newly diagnosed GD, antithyroid drugs for less than 3 months. PBMC-derived RNA was used for the TCR library. This sample was shared with a second study, whose subject was T cells in Graves' hyperthyroidism and ophthalmopathy.

Here the sequenced sample was peripheral blood mononuclear cells (PBMCs), taken at new diagnosis, from a patient treated with antithyroid drugs. The source is a woman between 18 and 29 years old with Graves disease.

A note on this clonotype: This may stem from a read error, because a much larger clone lies one nucleotide away. The chain carries TRBV4-3 and TRBJ1-1; 8 bases fit TRBD1. This CDR3 has 20 residues. CDR1 LGHNA and CDR2 YSLEER come from the germline V gene. The CDR3 sequence is CASSQGVMARTGPSGTQAFF. CDR3 coding DNA: TGCGCCAGCAGCCAAGGGGTAATGGCTAGGACAGGGCCTTCGGGCACTCAAGCTTTCTTT.

This clonotype was counted ten times or more. The junction shows a germline mismatch at one end, possibly a read error. The CDR3 reads CASSLGLAKNIQYF. The CDR3, as DNA: TGTGCCAGCAGCTTAGGTCTAGCCAAAAACATTCAGTACTTC. The chain has TRBV5-1 and TRBJ2-4, with D unresolved. This CDR3 comprises 14 residues. Germline CDR1 reads SGHRS; CDR2 reads YFSETQ. The variable domain in full, with the rest retrieved from reference TRBV5-1 and TRBJ2-4, is KAGVTQTPRYLIKTRGQQVTLSCSPISGHRSVSWYQQTPGQGLQFLFEYFSETQRNKGNFPGRFSGRQFSNSRSEMNVSTLELGDSALYLCASSLGLAKNIQYFGAGTRLSVL.

A remark on this clonotype: A far larger clone is only one base removed, so a read error is likely. The chain combines TRBV7-2 with TRBJ1-2, with D hard to call. This CDR3 is 15 amino acids long. The germline V gene encodes CDR1 SGHTA and CDR2 FQGNSA. The CDR3 DNA follows: TGTGTCAGCAGCCGGGTCAAAGGACCGAACTATGGCTACACCTTC. Translating it yields CVSSRVKGPNYGYTF. The whole variable domain, filled in from reference TRBV7-2 and TRBJ1-2, reads GAGVSQSPSNKVTEKGKDVELRCDPISGHTALYWYRQSLGQGLEFLIYFQGNSAPDKSGLPSDRFSAERTGGSVSTLTIQRTQQEDSAVYLCVSSRVKGPNYGYTFGSGTRLTVV.

There are many counts of this clonotype. The V call is TRBV11-1, the J call TRBJ2-1; 9 bases agree with TRBD1. This CDR3 has 16 residues. Germline CDR1 SGHAT, CDR2 FQDESV (reference sequence). V shed 6 bases, J shed 2 bases, and the junction held 8 bases outside the gene matches. Here the CDR3 reads CASRTDRGVAYNEQFF. CDR3 nucleotide sequence: TGTGCCAGCAGAACTGACAGGGGGGTTGCCTACAATGAGCAGTTCTTC.

This clonotype has at least ten counts. The chain has TRBV2 and TRBJ2-3; 7 bases map to TRBD2. Germline CDR1 and CDR2: SNHLY and FYNNEI. V lost 4 bases and J lost 2; bases outside the gene matches: 12. The CDR3 is 17 residues long. The CDR3 sequence: CASSVLLAGGATDTQYF. The CDR3 DNA reads TGTGCCAGCAGTGTTTTGTTAGCGGGTGGAGCCACAGATACGCAGTATTTT.

This clonotype was detected ten times or more. The chain uses TRBV6-4 and TRBJ1-2; D is ambiguous. The V gene's germline CDR1 is MRHNA and CDR2 SNTAGT. This CDR3 has 13 residues. Deletions cut 6 bases from V and 11 bases from J, with 19 bases between. As DNA, the CDR3 is TGTGCCAGCAGCGGACCTGGAAGCGTTGGGTACACCTTC. Protein sequence: CASSGPGSVGYTF.

This clonotype was recorded at least ten times. The V and J genes are TRBV10-2 and TRBJ2-7, with D unresolved. Germline CDR1 is WSHSY and CDR2 is SAAADI. Trimming removed 1 base from V and 6 bases from J, with 13 bases in between. This CDR3 comprises 14 residues. The CDR3 nucleotides read TGCGCCAGCAGTGAGTATGTCTTCCTAGGCGAGCAGTACTTC. Amino acid sequence: CASSEYVFLGEQYF.

This clonotype has just a few counts. The rearrangement links TRBV11-2 to TRBJ2-2, with 12 bases aligning to TRBD2. The trim removed 3 bases at V and 7 bases at J, leaving 6 bases unmatched. Germline values: CDR1 SGHAT, CDR2 FQNNGV. The CDR3 runs to 16 residues. CDR3 residues: CASSFRTSGDLGELFF. CDR3 DNA sequence: TGTGCCAGCAGCTTCCGGACTAGCGGGGATCTCGGGGAGCTGTTTTTT.

This clonotype was seen many times. The chain links TRBV20-1 to TRBJ1-5; D gene uncertain. The CDR3 is 13 amino acids. Germline V gene data show CDR1 as DFQATT and CDR2 as SNEGSKA (reference sequence). The V end lost 3 bases, the J end lost 4 bases, and 10 bases lay between the germline ends. This CDR3 is CSASWTENQPQHF. CDR3 nucleotides: TGCAGTGCTAGCTGGACGGAGAATCAGCCCCAGCATTTT.

This clonotype has ten or more counts. The rearrangement uses TRBV28 and TRBJ2-5; 8 nucleotides align to TRBD1. J lost 8 bases, V lost 3 bases, and 14 bases had no gene match. This CDR3 spans 16 amino acids. CDR1 and CDR2 (germline): MDHEN, SYDVKM. CDR3 loop: CASSFPEGRDRYTQYF. For the CDR3, the DNA is TGTGCCAGCAGTTTCCCCGAGGGCCGGGACAGGTACACCCAGTACTTC. Full variable domain (outside the CDR3, taken from reference TRBV28 and TRBJ2-5): DVKVTQSSRYLVKRTGEKVFLECVQDMDHENMFWYRQDPGLGLRLIYFSYDVKMKEKGDIPEGYSVSREKKERFSLILESASTNQTSMYLCASSFPEGRDRYTQYFGPGTRLLVL.

The chain uses TRBV4-3 and TRBJ2-6, with D uncertain. Between the trimmed V and J ends, which lost 0 bases and 0 bases, there was a span of 9 bases. The CDR3 length is 17 residues. The V gene's germline CDR1 is LGHNA and CDR2 YSLEER. The CDR3 DNA follows: TGCGCCAGCAGCCAAGAGCAGGTGATCTCTGGGGCCAACGTCCTGACTTTC. Protein sequence: CASSQEQVISGANVLTF.

This clonotype was counted between two and nine times. The J gene is TRBJ2-2, the V gene TRBV20-1; D might be TRBD1 (7 bases). The CDR3 loop spans 16 amino acids. V lost 2 bases to trimming and J lost 15 bases, with 28 bases between them. Germline CDR1 DFQATT, CDR2 SNEGSKA (reference sequence). The CDR3 spells CSARWAGTESPGEVFF. DNA for the CDR3: TGCAGTGCTAGATGGGCCGGGACAGAGTCACCGGGGGAAGTGTTTTTT.

There are many counts of this clonotype. This sequence joins TRBV18 and TRBJ2-7; no clear D. The V and J ends lost 6 bases and 3 bases respectively, with 6 bases between them. From germline, CDR1 is KGHSH and CDR2 LQKENI. This CDR3 is built from 11 residues. CDR3 bases: TGTGCCAGCTCCGAAAGCTACGAGCAGTACGTC. Encoded protein: CASSESYEQYV.

The V gene is TRBV6-2 or TRBV6-3, the J gene TRBJ2-1, with 11 bases fitting TRBD2. The V segment lost 7 bases and the J segment 4 bases; nucleotides outside the gene matches: 12. Germline values: CDR1 MNHEY, CDR2 SVGEGT. The CDR3 covers 17 residues. CDR3 in DNA: TGTGCCAGCACCGGACTAGCGGGTGACCCGATGTACAATGAGCAGTTCTTC. This encodes CASTGLAGDPMYNEQFF.

On this clonotype itself: The DNA is left out, because the CDR3 cannot be placed on it with certainty; the CDR3 is given as TCRdb lists it. The genes are TRBV7-2 and TRBJ2-7; the table gives TRBD1 as D, unverified against the DNA. Germline CDR1 reads SGHTA; CDR2 reads FQGNSA. The CDR3 spans 20 amino acids, including both terminal residues. The CDR3 is CASSFYICSAKDRHTYEQYF.

This clonotype showed up many times. The chain has TRBV11-2 and TRBJ2-5; TRBD2 matches at 8 bases. Germline V gene data show CDR1 as SGHAT and CDR2 as FQNNGV. This CDR3 is 16 amino acids long. Trimming took 1 base from V and 5 from J; bases not matched to a gene: 9. As DNA, the CDR3 is TGTGCCAGCAGCTTAGGGGCTAGCGGGTCTGTGGAGACCCAGTACTTC. It encodes CASSLGASGSVETQYF.

This clonotype occurred many times. This CDR3 is CASTGADQETQYF. The CDR3 nucleotides read TGCGCCAGTACCGGGGCCGATCAAGAGACCCAGTACTTC. The V and J genes are TRBV5-1 and TRBJ2-5; D may match TRBD1 or TRBD2 (5 bases each). Trimming shortened V by 8 bases and J by 2 bases, and 13 bases separated the two germline ends. The germline V gene encodes CDR1 SGHRS and CDR2 YFSETQ. CDR3 length equals 13 residues.

V is TRBV6-1 and J is TRBJ2-1, with TRBD2 matching over 8 bases. V shed 6 bases and J 2 bases; nucleotides not matched to a gene: 6. Germline CDR1 reads MNHNS; CDR2 reads SASEGT. The CDR3 runs 15 residues. CDR3 loop: CASRLAGNPYNEQFF. In DNA form, the CDR3 reads TGTGCCAGCAGGTTAGCGGGAAACCCCTACAATGAGCAGTTCTTC.

The chain recombines TRBV3-1 with TRBJ2-1; tentative D call: TRBD1 (5 bases). The CDR3 sequence is 14 residues long. V gave up 1 base and J gave up 10 bases, with 14 bases separating them. Germline assignment: CDR1 LGHDT and CDR2 YNNKEL (reference sequence). DNA for the CDR3: TGTGCCAGCAGCCAAGCAGGGTCCGGTGAGGAGCAGTTCTTC. This sequence encodes CASSQAGSGEEQFF.

The chain couples TRBV9 to TRBJ2-3; 8 positions match TRBD2. This CDR3 region has 15 residues. Looked up from germline, CDR1 is SGDLS and CDR2 is YYNGEE. V dropped 0 bases and J dropped 2; count of bases not matched to a gene: 2. CDR3 in DNA: TGTGCCAGCAGCGTAGCGGGGGGGTTCACAGATACGCAGTATTTT. It is translated as CASSVAGGFTDTQYF.

This chain links TRBV29-1 with TRBJ1-2; the D gene is possibly TRBD1 (5 bases). V was clipped by 7 bases and J by 4 bases, with 13 bases between them. Germline V gives CDR1 SQVTM, CDR2 ANQGSEA. The CDR3 covers 12 residues. The CDR3 DNA reads TGCAGCGGGGGGGAGGGGACCTATGGCTACACCTTC. Translated: CSGGEGTYGYTF.

This clonotype came up many times. V and J are TRBV3-1 and TRBJ2-4, with 9 bases aligning to TRBD1. The germline gives CDR1 LGHDT, CDR2 YNNKEL (reference sequence). This CDR3 contains 20 residues. V shed 3 bases and J 2 bases; nucleotides not matched to a gene: 17. CDR3 in DNA: TGTGCCAGCAGCCACTTGGATGGGACAGGGAGCGATTGGTCCAAAAACATTCAGTACTTC. Translating it yields CASSHLDGTGSDWSKNIQYF. The variable domain in full, with the rest retrieved from reference TRBV3-1 and TRBJ2-4, is DTAVSQTPKYLVTQMGNDKSIKCEQNLGHDTMYWYKQDSKKFLKIMFSYNNKELIINETVPNRFSPKSPDKAHLNLHINSLELGDSAVYFCASSHLDGTGSDWSKNIQYFGAGTRLSVL.

With respect to this clonotype: This may be a read error, as it is one base from a much larger clone. V gene TRBV12-3 or TRBV12-4 combines with J gene TRBJ2-3, with TRBD1 as a possible D gene (5 bases). The DNA end lines up better with TRBJ2-1; the J call may be wrong. The CDR3 consists of 15 residues. The CDR3 nucleotides are TGTGCCAGCAGTTTGGTCGGACACCTTAACAATGGGCAGTTCTTC. Encoded protein: CASSLVGHLNNGQFF.